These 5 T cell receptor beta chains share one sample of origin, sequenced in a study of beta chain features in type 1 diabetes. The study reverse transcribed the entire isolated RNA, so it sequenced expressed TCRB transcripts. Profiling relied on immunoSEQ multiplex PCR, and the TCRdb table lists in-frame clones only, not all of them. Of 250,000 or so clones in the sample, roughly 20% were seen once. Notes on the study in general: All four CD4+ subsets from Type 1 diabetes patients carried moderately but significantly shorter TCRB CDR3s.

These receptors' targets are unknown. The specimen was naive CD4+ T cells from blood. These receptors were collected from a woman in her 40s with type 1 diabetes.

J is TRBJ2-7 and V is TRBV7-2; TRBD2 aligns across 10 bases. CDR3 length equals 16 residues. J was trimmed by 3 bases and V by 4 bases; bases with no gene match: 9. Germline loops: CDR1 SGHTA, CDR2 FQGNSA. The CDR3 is CASSSTPGLASYEQYF. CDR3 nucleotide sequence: TGTGCCAGCAGCTCGACTCCGGGACTAGCGAGCTACGAGCAGTACTTC.

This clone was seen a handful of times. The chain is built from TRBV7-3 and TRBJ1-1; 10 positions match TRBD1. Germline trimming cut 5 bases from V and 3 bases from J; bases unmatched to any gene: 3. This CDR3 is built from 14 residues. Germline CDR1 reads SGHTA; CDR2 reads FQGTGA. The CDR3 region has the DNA TGTGCCAGCAGCCCCGGGACAGGGGACACTGAAGCTTTCTTT. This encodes CASSPGTGDTEAFF.

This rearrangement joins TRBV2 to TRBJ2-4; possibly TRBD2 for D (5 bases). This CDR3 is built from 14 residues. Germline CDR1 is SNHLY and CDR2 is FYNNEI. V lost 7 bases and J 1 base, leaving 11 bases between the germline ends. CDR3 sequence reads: CASNREGAKNIQYF. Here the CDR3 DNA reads TGTGCCAGCAATCGAGAGGGTGCCAAAAACATTCAGTACTTC.

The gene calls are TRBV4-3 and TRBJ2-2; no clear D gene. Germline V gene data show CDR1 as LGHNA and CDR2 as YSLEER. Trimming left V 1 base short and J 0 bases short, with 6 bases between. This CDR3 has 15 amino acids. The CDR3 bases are TGCGCCAGCAGCCAAGTCGCGTCGAACACCGGGGAGCTGTTTTTT. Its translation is CASSQVASNTGELFF.

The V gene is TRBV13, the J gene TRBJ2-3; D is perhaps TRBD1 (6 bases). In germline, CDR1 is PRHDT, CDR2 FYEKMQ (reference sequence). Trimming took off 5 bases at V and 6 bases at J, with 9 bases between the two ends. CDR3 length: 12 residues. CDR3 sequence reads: CASSPQGDTQYF. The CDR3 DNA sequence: TGTGCCAGCAGCCCCCAGGGGGATACGCAGTATTTT.